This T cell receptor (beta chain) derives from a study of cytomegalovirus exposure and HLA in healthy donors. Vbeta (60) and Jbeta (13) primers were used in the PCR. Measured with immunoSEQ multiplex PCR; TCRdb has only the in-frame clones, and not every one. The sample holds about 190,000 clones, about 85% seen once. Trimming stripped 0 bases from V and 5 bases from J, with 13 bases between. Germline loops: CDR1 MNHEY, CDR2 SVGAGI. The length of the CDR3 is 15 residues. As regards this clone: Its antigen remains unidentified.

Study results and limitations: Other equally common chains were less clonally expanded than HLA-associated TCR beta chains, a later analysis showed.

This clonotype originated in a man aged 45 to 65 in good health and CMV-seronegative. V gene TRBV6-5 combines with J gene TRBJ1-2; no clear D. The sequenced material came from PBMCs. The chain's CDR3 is CASSYSITHEYGYTF. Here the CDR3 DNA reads TGTGCCAGCAGTTACTCGATAACCCACGAGTATGGCTACACCTTC.